Described below is a single T cell receptor (beta chain) sequence and its context. Antigen specificity is unknown. This entry is derived from a study of shared clonotypes between healthy human individuals. Study-wide results and caveats: Larger estimated richness was generally seen in naive subsets than in memory subsets. Only blood underwent sampling, and tissue repertoires likely differ. The generation probabilities recorded for non-shared clonotypes fell below those of clonotypes shared by all four donors.

The method was immunoSEQ multiplex PCR; TCRdb's version includes in-frame clones alone and lacks a portion of them. The data contain 2 million to 2.5 million clones, roughly 93% of them singletons. This TCR came from a man aged 18-30 years in good health. Some clones in this sample may be carry-over from other donors' samples. Sequenced: naive CD4+ T cells from PBMCs. Subset indicated: CD45RA+ positively selected.

The CDR3 reads CASSHGNFGANVLTF. CDR3 DNA: TGTGCCAGCAGCCACGGGAACTTCGGGGCCAACGTCCTGACTTTC. V and J are TRBV7-3 and TRBJ2-6; a possible D gene is TRBD2 (5 bases). The CDR3 contains 15 residues. The germline V gene has CDR1 SGHTA and CDR2 FQGTGA. The germline V and J ends were trimmed by 5 bases and 4 bases, with 12 bases remaining between them.